This record looks at one TCR beta chain sequence and its context. What it binds is unknown. Only in-frame clones appear in the TCRdb table, and some are missing; sequencing was by immunoSEQ multiplex PCR. This sample carries fewer than 5,500 clones, roughly 88% of them seen once, and the ten largest clones take over 20%. The CDR3 runs 16 residues. Recipient blood drawn about 28 days pretransplant and days 30, 100, 180 after. These data are taken from a study of T cell clonotyping in hematopoietic cell transplantation. The study's findings and limits: Higher Inverse Simpson Index values in graft donor and pretransplant recipient predicted broader posttransplant TCR diversity. Without cell sorting, CD4 versus CD8 contributions remain unresolved. Pathologically expanded recipient clonotypes increased progressively from day 30 to day 180 as diversity fell.

Sequencing was performed on peripheral blood mononuclear cells, taken 180 days after allogeneic stem cell transplant. The chain couples TRBV21-1 to TRBJ2-4; the D segment call TRBD2 is taken from the table without a DNA check. TRBV21-1 is classified as a pseudogene. The TCR was taken from a male patient between 55 and 70 years old who had an allogeneic stem cell transplant from an unrelated donor, so T cells may come from the graft donor. Some clones in this sample may be carry-over from other donors' samples. CDR3 region: CASSKVSGKSKNIQYF. DNA for the CDR3: TGTGCCAGCAGCAAAGTTTCCGGGAAGAGCAAAAACATTCAGTACTTC.